A selection of T cell receptor beta chains follows, all from one sample in a study of T-cell memory formation after mild COVID-19. TCRdb re-analysed the 5' RACE reads in MiXCR, keeping a single row per CDR3 protein. Among fewer than 250,000 distinct CDR3 sequences listed, around 18% were seen once. Sequencing was performed on PBMCs or a T cell subset sorted from them (not recorded which). These receptors originate from an adult woman who had mild COVID-19 (a few samples of this study predate the infection). Cell type and time point are not known. CDR3s include the opening cysteine and the closing phenylalanine or tryptophan. The D gene is left open where the match is weak. Size tells how often a clone was seen (once, few, many) or the class of an expanded clone, and some rows leave it out.

TRBD1	few	TRBV4-2	TRBJ1-3	TGTGCCAGCAGCCAAGGGACAGGGGGACCAAACTCTGGAAACACCATATATTTT	CASSQGTGGPNSGNTIYF
-	few	TRBV14	TRBJ1-1	TGTGCCAGCAGCCAAGAAGTCCGCAGGACTGAAGCTTTCTTT	CASSQEVRRTEAFF
TRBD1	many	TRBV7-8	TRBJ2-7	TGTGCCAGCAGCTCACAGGGGTCGCACGAGCAGTACTTC	CASSSQGSHEQYF
TRBD2	-	TRBV7-3	TRBJ2-5	TGTGCCAGCAGCTCGGGACTAGCGGGAGGAGTGCTGGAGACCCAGTACTTC	CASSSGLAGGVLETQYF
-	-	TRBV28	TRBJ2-3	TGTGCCAGCTATGACGTGAGCACAGATACGCAGTATTTT	CASYDVSTDTQYF
-	few	TRBV12-3/TRBV12-4	TRBJ1-2	TGTGCCAGCAGCCCCAACTATGGCTACACCTTC	CASSPNYGYTF
TRBD2	-	TRBV9	TRBJ2-7	TGTGCCAGCAGCGTAGCTAGCGGGACTTACGAGCAGTACTTC	CASSVASGTYEQYF
-	-	TRBV4-1	TRBJ2-7	TGCGCCAGCAGCCAAGAAGGCACAGTCACCTACGAGCAGTACTTC	CASSQEGTVTYEQYF
-	few	TRBV2	TRBJ1-1	TGTGCCAGCAGCTCGAAGCCGAGGGCCACTGAAGCTTTCTTT	CASSSKPRATEAFF
TRBD2	few	TRBV12-3/TRBV12-4	TRBJ2-1	TGTGCCAGCAGTCTAGCGGGAGGGCGATCCAATGAGCAGTTCTTC	CASSLAGGRSNEQFF
-	few	TRBV6-1	TRBJ2-7	TGTGCCAGCAGCCGGGGGAGACCCTACGAGCAGTACTTC	CASSRGRPYEQYF
TRBD1	-	TRBV6-6	TRBJ1-2	TGTGCCAGCAGACACAGACAGGGCCGCCTCTATGGCTACACCTTC	CASRHRQGRLYGYTF
TRBD2	few	TRBV7-6	TRBJ2-1	TGTGCCAGCAGCTTCGTAGCGGGGCCAACTGAGCAGTTCTTC	CASSFVAGPTEQFF
-	-	TRBV5-1	TRBJ1-1	TGCGCCATTCAATGGGGGCGGCCCCCGGTGGCTTTCTTT	CAIQWGRPPVAFF
TRBD1	-	TRBV7-2	TRBJ1-1	TGTGCCAGCAGCTGGCGACAGGGGGCTACCGAAGCTTTCTTT	CASSWRQGATEAFF
TRBD1	-	TRBV12-3/TRBV12-4	TRBJ1-6	TGTGCCAGCAGTCGACAGGGGGTCAATTCACCCCTCCACTTT	CASSRQGVNSPLHF
-	-	TRBV20-1	TRBJ2-1	TGCAGTGCTAAAAATCGCACACTGGGTAGCGGCCCCTACAATGAGCAGTTCTTC	CSAKNRTLGSGPYNEQFF
-	few	TRBV24-1	TRBJ1-1	TGTGCCACCAGTCTGCACGGCATGAACACTGAAGCTTTCTTT	CATSLHGMNTEAFF
-	-	TRBV7-2	TRBJ2-5	TGTGCCAGCAGCTTAGCGGGGATTACCCAGTACTTC	CASSLAGITQYF
-	few	TRBV7-8	TRBJ1-1	TGTGCCAGCAGCGTAGGGACGTGGGGCACTGAAGCTTTCTTT	CASSVGTWGTEAFF
TRBD2	many	TRBV20-1	TRBJ2-3	TGCAGTGCTAGAGATGCCCGCAAGCGGGAGGGCCCCGAAGATACGCAGTATTTT	CSARDARKREGPEDTQYF
-	few	TRBV11-2	TRBJ2-1	TGTGCCAGCAGCTTAGGAGGGGCGGTTGTGGATGAGCAGTTCTTC	CASSLGGAVVDEQFF
-	few	TRBV2	TRBJ1-6	TGTGCCAGCAGTGCTTCAGAGAGGTCACCCCTCCACTTT	CASSASERSPLHF
TRBD2	few	TRBV5-1	TRBJ2-5	TGCGCCAGCAGCTTGACTAGCGGGGGTCGTGAGACCCAGTACTTC	CASSLTSGGRETQYF
-	-	TRBV30	TRBJ2-1	TGTGCCTGGAGTGTACCCGGGGTAGCGGTGACCTGGAATGAGCAGTTCTTC	CAWSVPGVAVTWNEQFF
TRBD1	-	TRBV4-1	TRBJ2-7	TGCGCCAGCACCCCGCACCCCTCCGGGACAGGGAACCACGAGCAGTACTTC	CASTPHPSGTGNHEQYF
TRBD1	-	TRBV7-8	TRBJ2-7	TGTGCCAGCAGCTTAAGGGCGACAGGGGGCTCCTACGAGCAGTACTTC	CASSLRATGGSYEQYF
-	few	TRBV5-1	TRBJ2-7	TGCGCCAGCAGCTTGGGAGGGTCGCGGGACTACGAGCAGTACTTC	CASSLGGSRDYEQYF
-	-	TRBV6-2/TRBV6-3	TRBJ2-7	TGTGCCACCGACCCCCGGGGCACAGGCAAGACCTACGAGCAGTACTTC	CATDPRGTGKTYEQYF
TRBD1	-	TRBV7-2	TRBJ1-4	TGTGCCAGCAGCCGGGACAGGGATGAAAAACTGTTTTTT	CASSRDRDEKLFF
-	-	TRBV7-2	TRBJ2-1	TGTGCCAGCAGCTTAGGACAGCTCAATGAGCAGTTCTTC	CASSLGQLNEQFF
-	-	TRBV20-1	TRBJ2-6	TGCAGTGCTAGTACAGGGCCAGGGGCCAACGTCCTGACTTTC	CSASTGPGANVLTF
TRBD2	many	TRBV4-3	TRBJ2-1	TGCGCCAGCAGCCAAGATAACGCTAGCGGGAGGGTAAATGAGCAGTTCTTC	CASSQDNASGRVNEQFF
-	-	TRBV6-6	TRBJ2-7	TGTGCCAGCAGTAGGACGGAGGGGGGGAAGCAGTACTTC	CASSRTEGGKQYF
TRBD1	-	TRBV11-2	TRBJ1-2	TGTGCCAGCAGCTCGGGACAGGGGGCAATCTATGGCTACACCTTC	CASSSGQGAIYGYTF
-	few	TRBV7-2	TRBJ2-1	TGTGCCAGCAGCTGGGTGAGGCGCTCCTACAATGAGCAGTTCTTC	CASSWVRRSYNEQFF
-	few	TRBV6-5	TRBJ2-3	TGTGCCAGCGGAAGACCATCCGGGGCGCAGGGCACAGATACGCAGTATTTT	CASGRPSGAQGTDTQYF
-	few	TRBV19	TRBJ2-7	TGTGCCAGTCGGGACGGAAGTCTAGGCCACGAGCAGTACTTC	CASRDGSLGHEQYF
-	few	TRBV20-1	TRBJ2-3	TGCAGTGCTAGCGGGAGCGGATATACGCAGTATTTT	CSASGSGYTQYF
-	-	TRBV7-3	TRBJ2-3	TGTGCCAGCAGCCCAACGGGTCGCAGGGGCACAGATACGCAGTATTTT	CASSPTGRRGTDTQYF
TRBD2	few	TRBV7-9	TRBJ2-3	TGTGCCACCACAGGGCGGCTAGCGGGAAAGGTTTTGACAGATACGCAGTATTTT	CATTGRLAGKVLTDTQYF
-	-	TRBV10-3	TRBJ2-2	TGTGCCATCAGTGGGACTGTAACCGGGGAGCTGTTTTTT	CAISGTVTGELFF
TRBD1	few	TRBV11-2	TRBJ2-1	TGTGCCAGCAGTTTTGGACAGGTTGGTGAGCAGTTCTTC	CASSFGQVGEQFF
-	-	TRBV14	TRBJ2-7	TGTGCCAGCAGCCAAGACGCCAGGCGTACCTACGAGCAGTACTTC	CASSQDARRTYEQYF
-	-	TRBV24-1	TRBJ2-2	TGTGCCACCACTGACACCGGGGAGCTGTTTTTT	CATTDTGELFF
-	-	TRBV18	TRBJ1-2	TGTGCCAGCTCACCACCGGCAGGGAGAGGTTATGGCTACACCTTC	CASSPPAGRGYGYTF
-	-	TRBV7-3	TRBJ2-1	TGTGCCAGCAGCGATAGGGGGGGCCTTGAGCAGTTCTTC	CASSDRGGLEQFF
-	-	TRBV6-6	TRBJ2-2	TGTGCCAGCTTCGGCAGGTCCGTCGCCGGGGAGCTGTTTTTT	CASFGRSVAGELFF
-	few	TRBV20-1	TRBJ2-2	TGCAGTGCTAGAGATTCTACCGGGGAGCTGTTTTTT	CSARDSTGELFF
-	-	TRBV6-5	TRBJ2-2	TGTGCCAGCAAACAGGGATCCCTGGGCACCGGGGAGCTGTTTTTT	CASKQGSLGTGELFF